Listed below are T cell receptor beta chains from one sample, sequenced in a study of shared clonotypes between healthy human individuals. Here immunoSEQ multiplex PCR was the method, and the copy in TCRdb shows in-frame clones only, minus some. The sample holds about a million clones, 60% to 80% seen once. Sample: memory CD4+ T cells from PBMCs. The receptors stem from a man younger than 30 in good health. Some clones in this sample may be carry-over from other donors' samples. Each CDR3 is given with its conserved first and last residue. A D gene is named only where the DNA matches it firmly. Clone size is not always given. Where it is, it says once, few, many or a class for expanded clones.

size: -
J: TRBJ1-1
D: -
V: TRBV6-5
DNA: TGTGCCAGCAGTTGGGGGGGCACAGGGAGGACTGAAGCTTTCTTT
CDR3: CASSWGGTGRTEAFF

size: -
J: TRBJ1-1
D: TRBD1
V: TRBV2
DNA: TGTGCCAGCCATCACCAACAGGGGCTTAACACTGAAGCTTTCTTT
CDR3: CASHHQQGLNTEAFF

size: -
J: TRBJ1-1
D: -
V: TRBV27
DNA: TGTGCCAGCAGCACTCCGGACAGATATAACACTGAAGCTTTCTTT
CDR3: CASSTPDRYNTEAFF

size: -
J: TRBJ2-1
D: -
V: TRBV5-1
DNA: TGCGCCAGCAGCCCAGAGCAAGGACTGTCCTACAATGAGCAGTTCTTC
CDR3: CASSPEQGLSYNEQFF

size: -
J: TRBJ2-1
D: -
V: TRBV30
DNA: TGTGCCCAAGGAAGGAATGAGCAGTTCTTC
CDR3: CAQGRNEQFF

size: once
J: TRBJ2-7
D: -
V: TRBV28
DNA: TGTGCCAGCAGTTCCTATGGGGGCCCCTACGAGCAGTACTTC
CDR3: CASSSYGGPYEQYF

size: -
J: TRBJ1-4
D: -
V: TRBV11-2
DNA: TGTGCCAGCAGCTTAGATGGGAGGCCTAATGAAAAACTGTTTTTT
CDR3: CASSLDGRPNEKLFF

size: -
J: TRBJ1-4
D: -
V: TRBV7-9
DNA: TGTGCCAGCAGCCGGTGGATTACACTCAACAATGAAAAACTGTTTTTT
CDR3: CASSRWITLNNEKLFF

size: -
J: TRBJ2-5
D: -
V: TRBV4-3
DNA: TGCGCCAGCAGCCAAGGGCAGTTTGGGACCCAGTACTTC
CDR3: CASSQGQFGTQYF

size: -
J: TRBJ1-5
D: -
V: TRBV6-5
DNA: TGTGCCAGCAGTTACAGGGAGGGTTCGCCCCATCAGCCCCAGCATTTT
CDR3: CASSYREGSPHQPQHF

size: -
J: TRBJ1-2
D: -
V: TRBV10-3
DNA: TGTGCCATCAGTGAGCCTAGAGGTCGTGGGGGGCACTATGGCTACACCTTC
CDR3: CAISEPRGRGGHYGYTF

size: -
J: TRBJ2-7
D: -
V: TRBV5-5
DNA: TGTGCCAGCAGCGACAAGGACAGGGAGGGCGACGAGCAGTACTTC
CDR3: CASSDKDREGDEQYF

size: -
J: TRBJ2-1
D: -
V: TRBV19
DNA: TGTGCCAGTAGTGCTTATGACCTGGGCCAGTTCTTC
CDR3: CASSAYDLGQFF

size: once
J: TRBJ2-5
D: -
V: TRBV18
DNA: TGTGCCAGCTCACCGCGACAGAGGGAGACCCAGTACTTC
CDR3: CASSPRQRETQYF

size: -
J: TRBJ2-1
D: -
V: TRBV10-2
DNA: TGCGCCAGCAGTGACCCGGACAGAGGGAATGAGCAGTTCTTC
CDR3: CASSDPDRGNEQFF

size: -
J: TRBJ2-5
D: TRBD1
V: TRBV5-1
DNA: TGCGCCAGCAGCTTGGCCACGGACAGGGGTGAGACCCAGTACTTC
CDR3: CASSLATDRGETQYF